The rows below give T cell receptor beta chains drawn from one sample of a study of human T cells and chemical hapten exposure. Via MiXCR, TCRdb re-called the RACE reads, giving one row per CDR3 protein. The profile shows approximately 49,000 distinct CDR3 sequences, less than 9.5% of them singletons. The specimen comprised whole blood, sampled in connection with sensitization to the hapten diphenylcyclopropenone (DPC). Receptor source: a woman in her fifties or sixties with alopecia areata. Some clones in this sample may be carry-over from other donors' samples. Both conserved end residues are part of each CDR3. A D gene is named only where the DNA matches it firmly. For some rows the clone size is stated as once, few or many, or as a class when expanded; others skip it.

D gene | J gene | clone size | V gene | CDR3 protein | CDR3 DNA
TRBD2 | TRBJ2-5 | many | TRBV3-1 | CASSQGSLAVIQETQYF | TGTGCCAGCAGCCAAGGTTCGCTAGCGGTAATACAAGAGACCCAGTACTTC
NA | TRBJ1-3 | NA | TRBV20-1 | CSARDRAASGNTIYF | TGCAGTGCTAGAGATCGTGCAGCCTCTGGAAACACCATATATTTT
TRBD1 | TRBJ2-1 | many | TRBV5-6 | CASSFLGTGNEQFF | TGTGCCAGCAGCTTTCTAGGGACAGGCAATGAGCAGTTCTTC
NA | TRBJ1-3 | many | TRBV5-6 | CASSPGPFSGNTIYF | TGTGCCAGCAGTCCGGGACCCTTCTCTGGAAACACCATATATTTT
TRBD1 | TRBJ1-1 | NA | TRBV29-1 | CSVGDSTEAFF | TGCAGCGTGGGGGACAGCACTGAAGCTTTCTTT
NA | TRBJ2-5 | many | TRBV24-1 | CATSPRRSQETQYF | TGTGCCACTTCCCCAAGACGGAGCCAAGAGACCCAGTACTTC
NA | TRBJ2-1 | NA | TRBV12-3/TRBV12-4 | CASSLSPGPEQFF | TGTGCCAGCAGTTTATCCCCAGGGCCTGAGCAGTTCTTC
NA | TRBJ1-5 | NA | TRBV28 | CASSLRTGGNQPQHF | TGTGCCAGCAGTTTACGTACAGGCGGCAATCAGCCCCAGCATTTT
NA | TRBJ2-5 | many | TRBV5-4 | CASSLGGRTAQETQYF | TGTGCCAGCAGCCTTGGGGGGAGGACTGCTCAAGAGACCCAGTACTTC
TRBD1 | TRBJ1-1 | NA | TRBV4-1 | CASSLEFDRGTEAFF | TGCGCCAGCAGCCTCGAGTTTGACAGGGGAACTGAAGCTTTCTTT
NA | TRBJ2-7 | many | TRBV7-8 | CASSKVGTYDEQYF | TGTGCCAGCTCGAAAGTGGGTACCTACGACGAGCAGTACTTC
TRBD1 | TRBJ2-7 | many | TRBV28 | CASSSPGQGRWQYF | TGTGCCAGCAGTTCCCCGGGACAGGGTCGGTGGCAGTACTTC
TRBD1 | TRBJ1-1 | few | TRBV4-1 | CASSGTGYEAFF | TGCGCCAGCAGCGGGACAGGCTATGAAGCTTTCTTT
NA | TRBJ1-5 | NA | TRBV10-3 | CAISESLGQPQHF | TGTGCCATCAGTGAGTCGTTAGGTCAGCCCCAGCATTTT
NA | TRBJ2-3 | many | TRBV9 | CASSRLSDTQYF | TGTGCCAGCAGCCGTCTGTCAGATACGCAGTATTTT
NA | TRBJ2-5 | many | TRBV7-8 | CASSLRGAGETQYF | TGTGCCAGCAGCTTACGGGGGGCGGGTGAGACCCAGTACTTC
NA | TRBJ2-7 | many | TRBV11-2 | CASSLIFGNFYEQYF | TGTGCCAGCAGCTTAATCTTCGGTAACTTCTACGAGCAGTACTTC